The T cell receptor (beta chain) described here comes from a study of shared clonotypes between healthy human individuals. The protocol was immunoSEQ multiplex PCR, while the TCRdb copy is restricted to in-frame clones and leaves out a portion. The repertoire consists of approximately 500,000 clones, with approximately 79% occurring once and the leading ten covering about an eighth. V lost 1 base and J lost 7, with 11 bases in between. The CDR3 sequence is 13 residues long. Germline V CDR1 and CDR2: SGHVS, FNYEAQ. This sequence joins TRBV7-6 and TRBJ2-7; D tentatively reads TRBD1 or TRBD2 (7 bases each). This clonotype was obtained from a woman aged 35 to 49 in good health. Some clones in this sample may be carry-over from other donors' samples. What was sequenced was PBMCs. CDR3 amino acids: CASSLGQGGEQYF. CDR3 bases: TGTGCCAGCAGCTTAGGACAGGGAGGGGAGCAGTACTTC.